A single sample gave rise to the 18 T cell receptor beta chains below, sequenced in a study of CD8+ T cells in alopecia areata. Extracted from the samples, RNA was reverse transcribed into cDNA to serve as the sequencing template. Measured with immunoSEQ multiplex PCR; TCRdb has only the in-frame clones, and not every one. The sample yields roughly 100,000 clones, approximately 84% seen once. Documented treatment: oral pan-JAK inhibitor, 5-10 mg twice daily. The source material was CD8+ T cells sorted from blood, sampled around week 34, from a patient treated with tofacitinib. All receptors derive from a human donor with alopecia areata.

This rearrangement joins TRBV7-9 to TRBJ1-5; the D gene is possibly TRBD1 (5 bases). The germline gives CDR1 SEHNR, CDR2 FQNEAQ (reference sequence). The CDR3 loop spans 15 amino acids. V lost 5 bases and J lost 4, with 15 bases in between. The CDR3 DNA follows: TGTGCCAGCAGCGGAAGGGACGGTGGGAATCAGCCCCAGCATTTT. Its protein product is CASSGRDGGNQPQHF.

This chain connects TRBV19 to TRBJ2-1, with TRBD1 identical over 8 bases. With V trimmed by 5 bases and J by 6 bases, 6 bases remained unmatched. The CDR3 extends over 14 amino acids. CDR1 LNHDA and CDR2 SQIVND come from the germline V gene (reference sequence). The chain's CDR3 is CASSFGTGLNEQFF. In DNA, the CDR3 is TGTGCCAGTAGTTTCGGGACAGGTCTCAATGAGCAGTTCTTC.

This clone has more than one count but fewer than ten. This chain links TRBV29-1 with TRBJ2-1; 8 nucleotides line up with TRBD2. Germline CDR1 is SQVTM and CDR2 is ANQGSEA. This CDR3 has 14 amino acids. The V gene end was trimmed by 3 bases and the J gene end by 4 bases; junction bases not matched to a gene: 5. CDR3 nucleotides: TGCAGCGTTGAGGGACTAGGTTTTTACAATGAGCAGTTCTTC. The encoded protein is CSVEGLGFYNEQFF.

The chain links TRBV7-9 to TRBJ1-1, with 9 bases aligning to TRBD1. The germline V gene has CDR1 SEHNR and CDR2 FQNEAQ (reference sequence). The junction had 12 bases not matched to a gene; V was cut back by 1 base and J by 3 bases. There are 18 residues in the CDR3. The CDR3 nucleotides read TGTGCCAGCAGCTTAGTAACAGGGGGCTCATCGAGGGACACTGAAGCTTTCTTT. Amino acids: CASSLVTGGSSRDTEAFF.

The chain combines TRBV5-1 with TRBJ2-1; tentatively, D is TRBD1 or TRBD2 (6 bases each). The CDR3 consists of 13 residues. Per germline, CDR1 SGHRS and CDR2 YFSETQ. V lost 4 bases and J lost 9, with 14 bases in between. Written as DNA, the CDR3 is TGCGCCAGCAGCCCACAAAGGGGGGTTGAGCAGTTCTTC. Amino acid sequence: CASSPQRGVEQFF.

CDR3 sequence (DNA): TGTGCCAGCAGCCCTCTCGGGCCGACCTACGAGCAGTACTTC. This encodes CASSPLGPTYEQYF. The J gene is TRBJ2-7, the V gene TRBV7-2; D is undetermined. The V end was cut by 5 bases, the J end by 2 bases, with 13 bases between. Per germline, CDR1 SGHTA and CDR2 FQGNSA. The CDR3 extends over 14 amino acids.

This clone was seen only once. In DNA form, the CDR3 reads TGTGCCAGTAGTATAGGGACCGGGAATGAGCAGTTCTTC. This encodes CASSIGTGNEQFF. The chain links TRBV19 to TRBJ2-1; D ambiguous. This CDR3 has 13 amino acids. V was shortened by 1 base and J by 7 bases, with 8 bases between the two germline ends. Germline V CDR1 and CDR2: LNHDA, SQIVND (reference sequence).

This clone was recorded a few times. The V gene is TRBV7-9, the J gene TRBJ2-7, with D perhaps matching TRBD1 or TRBD2 (5 bases each). The CDR3 loop spans 16 amino acids. V was trimmed by 7 bases and J by 5 bases, leaving 24 bases between them. Germline assignment: CDR1 SEHNR and CDR2 FQNEAQ (reference sequence). The CDR3 reads CASIEGRAVPSHEQYF. In DNA, the CDR3 is TGTGCCAGCATCGAGGGACGGGCGGTCCCCTCGCACGAGCAGTACTTC. Filled out from reference TRBV7-9 and TRBJ2-7, the complete variable domain reads DTGVSQNPRHKITKRGQNVTFRCDPISEHNRLYWYRQTLGQGPEFLTYFQNEAQLEKSRLLSDRFSAERPKGSFSTLEIQRTEQGDSAMYLCASIEGRAVPSHEQYFGPGTRLTVT.

J is TRBJ2-7 and V is TRBV2; TRBD1 aligns across 10 bases. The CDR3 runs 14 residues. With V trimmed by 6 bases and J by 1 base, 3 bases remained unmatched. Germline loops: CDR1 SNHLY, CDR2 FYNNEI. The CDR3 protein is CASSPGQGSYEQYF. CDR3 sequence (DNA): TGTGCCAGCAGCCCGGGACAGGGGTCCTACGAGCAGTACTTC.

The chain employs TRBV7-8 and TRBJ1-5, with D perhaps matching TRBD1 (5 bases). CDR1 is SGHVS, CDR2 FQNEAQ, per germline. This CDR3 comprises 18 residues. The V and J ends lost 4 bases and 4 bases respectively, with 23 bases between them. The CDR3 loop reads CASSSPNEGGDLNQPQHF. Here the CDR3 DNA reads TGTGCCAGCAGCTCCCCCAATGAGGGTGGGGACCTAAATCAGCCCCAGCATTTT.

The chain employs TRBV19 and TRBJ1-2; D ambiguous. Trimming stripped 10 bases from V and 2 bases from J, with 5 bases between. This CDR3 is built from 10 residues. CDR1 LNHDA and CDR2 SQIVND come from the germline V gene (reference sequence). The CDR3 spells CATMNYGYTF. The DNA for the CDR3 is TGTGCCACCATGAACTATGGCTACACCTTC.

This chain uses TRBV7-9 with TRBJ2-3, with D tentatively TRBD2 (6 bases). V lost 4 bases and J 6 bases, leaving 17 bases between the germline ends. The CDR3 has 15 residues. Germline CDR1 and CDR2: SEHNR and FQNEAQ (reference sequence). For the CDR3, the DNA is TGTGCCAGCAGCTCACCCGGGACTTGGGGTGATACGCAGTATTTT. Its protein is CASSSPGTWGDTQYF.

The chain combines TRBV29-1 with TRBJ2-1, with TRBD2 identical over 7 bases. In germline, CDR1 is SQVTM, CDR2 ANQGSEA. This CDR3 is 14 amino acids long. The ends lost 6 bases at V and 4 bases at J; junction bases unmatched: 9. CDR3 coding DNA: TGCAGCGTCCCCGGGACTACGGGTTACAATGAGCAGTTCTTC. It codes for CSVPGTTGYNEQFF.

The chain has TRBV7-8 and TRBJ2-1, with 7 nucleotides matching TRBD1. The CDR3 is 16 residues long. J gave up 3 bases and V 5 bases, and 10 bases lay outside the gene matches. CDR1 is SGHVS, CDR2 FQNEAQ, per germline. CDR3 sequence (DNA): TGTGCCAGCAGCGGAGACTGGGACAGAGACTACAATGAGCAGTTCTTC. Encoded protein: CASSGDWDRDYNEQFF. The whole variable domain, remainder taken from reference TRBV7-8 and TRBJ2-1, is GAGVSQSPRYKVAKRGQDVALRCDPISGHVSLFWYQQALGQGPEFLTYFQNEAQLDKSGLPSDRFFAERPEGSVSTLKIQRTQQEDSAVYLCASSGDWDRDYNEQFFGPGTRLTVL.

The chain has TRBV6-5 and TRBJ2-1, with D possibly TRBD2 on 5 matching bases. V lost 3 bases, J lost 10 bases, and 13 bases lay in between. The CDR3 is 13 amino acids. Germline lookup yields CDR1 MNHEY and CDR2 SVGAGI. CDR3 bases: TGTGCCAGCAGTTATTCTAGCTTACGGGAGCAGTTCTTC. This sequence encodes CASSYSSLREQFF.

This clone was seen once. The chain uses TRBV13 and TRBJ2-1; D is perhaps TRBD1 (6 bases). The V end lost 5 bases, the J end lost 5 bases, and 16 bases lay between the germline ends. The germline V gene encodes CDR1 PRHDT and CDR2 FYEKMQ (reference sequence). The CDR3 has 15 residues. The CDR3 DNA reads as TGTGCCAGCAGCCTAATAGGACAGATGAACAATGAGCAGTTCTTC. It yields the protein CASSLIGQMNNEQFF.

The chain has TRBV7-3 and TRBJ2-2; possible D gene TRBD1, 6 bases. This CDR3 region has 14 residues. The germline V gene encodes CDR1 SGHTA and CDR2 FQGTGA. Trimming stripped 3 bases from V and 5 bases from J, with 10 bases between. The CDR3 loop reads CASSLIQGTGELFF. The CDR3 DNA reads TGTGCCAGCAGCTTGATACAGGGTACCGGGGAGCTGTTTTTT.

CDR3 nucleotides: TGTGCCAGCAGTTTAACGGGGCTAGCGACTGTCTACGAGCAGTACTTC. This translates into CASSLTGLATVYEQYF. The V gene is TRBV27, the J gene TRBJ2-7; a weak D match, TRBD2 (6 bases). Germline V CDR1 and CDR2: MNHEY, SMNVEV (reference sequence). Trimming removed 2 bases at V and 3 bases at J, with 17 bases between. This CDR3 is 16 amino acids long.